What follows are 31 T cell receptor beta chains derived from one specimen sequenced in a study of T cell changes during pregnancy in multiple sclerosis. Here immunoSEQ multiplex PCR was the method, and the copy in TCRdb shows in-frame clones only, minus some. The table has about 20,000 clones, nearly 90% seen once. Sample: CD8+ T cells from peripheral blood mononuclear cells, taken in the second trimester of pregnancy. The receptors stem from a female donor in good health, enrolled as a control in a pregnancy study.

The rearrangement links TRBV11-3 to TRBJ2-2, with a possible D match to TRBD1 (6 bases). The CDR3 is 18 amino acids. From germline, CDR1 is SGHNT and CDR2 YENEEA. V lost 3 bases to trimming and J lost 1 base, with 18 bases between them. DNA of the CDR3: TGTGCCAGCAGCTTCGCCCCCGGGACAAGAGAGAACACCGGGGAGCTGTTTTTT. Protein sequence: CASSFAPGTRENTGELFF.

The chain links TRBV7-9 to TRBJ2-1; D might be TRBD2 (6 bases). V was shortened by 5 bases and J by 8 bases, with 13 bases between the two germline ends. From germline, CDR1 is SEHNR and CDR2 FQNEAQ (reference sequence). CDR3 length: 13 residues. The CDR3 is CASSLGSSDEQFF. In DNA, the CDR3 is TGTGCCAGCAGCCTAGGGTCTAGCGATGAGCAGTTCTTC.

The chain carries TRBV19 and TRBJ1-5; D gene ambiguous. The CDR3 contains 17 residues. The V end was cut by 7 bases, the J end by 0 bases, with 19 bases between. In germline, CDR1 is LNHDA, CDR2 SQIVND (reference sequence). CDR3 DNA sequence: TGTGCCAGTATGATTCGGGGAGGGCTTTATAGCAATCAGCCCCAGCATTTT. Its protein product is CASMIRGGLYSNQPQHF.

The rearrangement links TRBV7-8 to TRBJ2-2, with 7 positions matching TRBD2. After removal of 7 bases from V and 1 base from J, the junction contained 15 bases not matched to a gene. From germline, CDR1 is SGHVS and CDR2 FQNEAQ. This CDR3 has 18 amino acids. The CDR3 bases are TGTGCCAGCACCGGGGACCTAGGGGAGGGCGTGAACACCGGGGAGCTGTTTTTT. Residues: CASTGDLGEGVNTGELFF. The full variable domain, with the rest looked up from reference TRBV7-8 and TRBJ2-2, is GAGVSQSPRYKVAKRGQDVALRCDPISGHVSLFWYQQALGQGPEFLTYFQNEAQLDKSGLPSDRFFAERPEGSVSTLKIQRTQQEDSAVYLCASTGDLGEGVNTGELFFGEGSRLTVL.

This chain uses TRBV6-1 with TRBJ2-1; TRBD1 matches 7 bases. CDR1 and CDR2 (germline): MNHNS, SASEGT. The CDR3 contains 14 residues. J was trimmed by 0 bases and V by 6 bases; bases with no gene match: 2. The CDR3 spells CASRGQSSYNEQFF. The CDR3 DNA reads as TGTGCCAGCAGGGGACAGAGCTCCTACAATGAGCAGTTCTTC.

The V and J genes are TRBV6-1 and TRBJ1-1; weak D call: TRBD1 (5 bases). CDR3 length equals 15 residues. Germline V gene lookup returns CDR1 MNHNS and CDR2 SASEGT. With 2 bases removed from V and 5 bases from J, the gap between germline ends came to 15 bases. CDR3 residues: CASSESESGGTEAFF. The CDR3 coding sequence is TGTGCCAGCAGTGAAAGCGAGTCGGGGGGGACTGAAGCTTTCTTT.

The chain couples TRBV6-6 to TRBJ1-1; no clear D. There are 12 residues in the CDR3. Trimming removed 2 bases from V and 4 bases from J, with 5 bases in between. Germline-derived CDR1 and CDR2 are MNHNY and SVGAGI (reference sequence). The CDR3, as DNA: TGTGCCAGCAGTTACGGCCGCACTGAAGCTTTCTTT. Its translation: CASSYGRTEAFF.

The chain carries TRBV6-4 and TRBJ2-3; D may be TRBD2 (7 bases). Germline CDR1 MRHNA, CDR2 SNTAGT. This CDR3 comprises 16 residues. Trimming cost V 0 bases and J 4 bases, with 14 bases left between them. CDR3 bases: TGTGCCAGCAGTGACTCCAATGAGGGGGGGTCAGATACGCAGTATTTT. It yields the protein CASSDSNEGGSDTQYF.

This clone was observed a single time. The CDR3 nucleotides read TGTGCCAGCAGACCAGCTTTACCGGAGAGCTCCTACGAGCAGTACTTC. Residues: CASRPALPESSYEQYF. The genes are TRBV5-4 and TRBJ2-7; unclear D gene. Trimming shortened V by 5 bases and J by 0 bases, and 18 bases separated the two germline ends. Germline CDR1 and CDR2: SGHNT and YYREEE (reference sequence). The CDR3 consists of 16 residues.

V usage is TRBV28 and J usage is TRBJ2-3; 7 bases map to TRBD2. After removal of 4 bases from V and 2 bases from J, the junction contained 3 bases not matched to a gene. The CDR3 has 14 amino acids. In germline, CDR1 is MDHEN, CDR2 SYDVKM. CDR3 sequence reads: CASSSAGATDTQYF. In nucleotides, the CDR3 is TGTGCCAGCAGTTCCGCGGGAGCCACAGATACGCAGTATTTT.

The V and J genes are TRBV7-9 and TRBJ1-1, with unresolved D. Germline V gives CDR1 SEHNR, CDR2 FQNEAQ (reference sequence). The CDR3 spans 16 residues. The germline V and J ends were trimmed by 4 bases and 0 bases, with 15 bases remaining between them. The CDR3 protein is CASSSSMAQMNTEAFF. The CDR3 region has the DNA TGTGCCAGCAGCTCCAGTATGGCTCAGATGAACACTGAAGCTTTCTTT. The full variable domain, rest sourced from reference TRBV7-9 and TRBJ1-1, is DTGVSQNPRHKITKRGQNVTFRCDPISEHNRLYWYRQTLGQGPEFLTYFQNEAQLEKSRLLSDRFSAERPKGSFSTLEIQRTEQGDSAMYLCASSSSMAQMNTEAFFGQGTRLTVV.

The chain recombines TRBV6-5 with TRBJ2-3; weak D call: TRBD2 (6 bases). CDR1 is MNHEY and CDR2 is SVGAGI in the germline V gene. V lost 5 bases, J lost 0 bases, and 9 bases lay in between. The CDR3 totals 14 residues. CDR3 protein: CASSIAESTDTQYF. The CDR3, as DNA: TGTGCCAGCAGTATAGCGGAAAGCACAGATACGCAGTATTTT.

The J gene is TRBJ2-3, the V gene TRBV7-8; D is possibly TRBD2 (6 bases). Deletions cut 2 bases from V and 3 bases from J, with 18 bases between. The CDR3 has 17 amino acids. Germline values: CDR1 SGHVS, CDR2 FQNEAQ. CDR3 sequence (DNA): TGTGCCAGCAGCTTACGTCAGGGCCTGGCGGGGACAGATACGCAGTATTTT. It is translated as CASSLRQGLAGTDTQYF.

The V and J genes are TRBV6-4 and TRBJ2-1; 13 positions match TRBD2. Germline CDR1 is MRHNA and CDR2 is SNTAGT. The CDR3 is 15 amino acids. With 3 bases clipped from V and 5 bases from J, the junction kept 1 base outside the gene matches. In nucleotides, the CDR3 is TGTGCCAGCAGTGAAGGACTAGCGGGAGACAATGAGCAGTTCTTC. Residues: CASSEGLAGDNEQFF.

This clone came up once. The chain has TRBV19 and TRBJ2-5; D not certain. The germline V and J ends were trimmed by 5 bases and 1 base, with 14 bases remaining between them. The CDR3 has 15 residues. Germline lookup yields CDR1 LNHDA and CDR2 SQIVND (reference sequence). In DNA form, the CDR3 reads TGTGCCAGTAGTTATCTTCATTGGCCCCAAGAGACCCAGTACTTC. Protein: CASSYLHWPQETQYF.

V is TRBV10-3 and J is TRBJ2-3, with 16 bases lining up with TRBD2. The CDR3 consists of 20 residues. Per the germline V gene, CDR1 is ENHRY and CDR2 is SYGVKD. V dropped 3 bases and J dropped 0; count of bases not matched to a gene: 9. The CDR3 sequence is CAISDPGLAGGPLSTDTQYF. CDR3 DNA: TGTGCCATCAGTGATCCGGGACTAGCGGGGGGGCCGTTAAGCACAGATACGCAGTATTTT.

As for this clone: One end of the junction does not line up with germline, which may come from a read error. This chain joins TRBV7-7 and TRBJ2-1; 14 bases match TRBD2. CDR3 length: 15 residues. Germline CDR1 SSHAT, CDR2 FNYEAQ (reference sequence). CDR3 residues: CASSWGTSGSGEQFF. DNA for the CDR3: TGTGCTAGCAGCTGGGGGACTAGCGGGAGTGGTGAGCAGTTCTTC.

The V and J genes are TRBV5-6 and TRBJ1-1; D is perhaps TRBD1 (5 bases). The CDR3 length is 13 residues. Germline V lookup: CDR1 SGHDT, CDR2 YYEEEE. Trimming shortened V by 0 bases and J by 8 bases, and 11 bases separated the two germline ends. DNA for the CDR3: TGTGCCAGCAGCTTGGGTAGGGGTTCGGAAGCTTTCTTT. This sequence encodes CASSLGRGSEAFF.

The CDR3 sequence: CASSFGGGTQYF. The CDR3 region has the DNA TGTGCCAGCAGCTTTGGGGGAGGTACGCAGTATTTT. V is TRBV7-9 and J is TRBJ2-3; D might be TRBD2 (6 bases). The V gene lost 3 bases and the J gene lost 8 bases, with 9 bases spanning the gap. This CDR3 has 12 amino acids. Per the germline V gene, CDR1 is SEHNR and CDR2 is FQNEAQ (reference sequence).

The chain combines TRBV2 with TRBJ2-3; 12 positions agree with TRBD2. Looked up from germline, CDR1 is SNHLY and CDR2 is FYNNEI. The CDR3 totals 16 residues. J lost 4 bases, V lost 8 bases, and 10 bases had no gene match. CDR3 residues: CASLGLAGSRPDTQYF. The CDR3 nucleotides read TGTGCCAGCTTAGGACTAGCGGGGAGCCGCCCAGATACGCAGTATTTT. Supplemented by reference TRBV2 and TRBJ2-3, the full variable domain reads EPEVTQTPSHQVTQMGQEVILRCVPISNHLYFYWYRQILGQKVEFLVSFYNNEISEKSEIFDDQFSVERPDGSNFTLKIRSTKLEDSAMYFCASLGLAGSRPDTQYFGPGTRLTVL.

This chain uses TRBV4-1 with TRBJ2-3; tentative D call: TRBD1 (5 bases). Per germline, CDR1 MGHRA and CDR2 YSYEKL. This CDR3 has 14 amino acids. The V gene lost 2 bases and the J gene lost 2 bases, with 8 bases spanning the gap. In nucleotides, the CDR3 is TGCGCCAGCAGCCAAAGGGGAACCACAGATACGCAGTATTTT. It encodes CASSQRGTTDTQYF.

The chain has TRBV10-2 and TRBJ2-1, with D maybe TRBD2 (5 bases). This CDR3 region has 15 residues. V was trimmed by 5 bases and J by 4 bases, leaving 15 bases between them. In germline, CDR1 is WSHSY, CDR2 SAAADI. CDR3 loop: CASSSLASRYNEQFF. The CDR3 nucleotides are TGCGCCAGCAGTTCCCTAGCTAGTAGATACAATGAGCAGTTCTTC.

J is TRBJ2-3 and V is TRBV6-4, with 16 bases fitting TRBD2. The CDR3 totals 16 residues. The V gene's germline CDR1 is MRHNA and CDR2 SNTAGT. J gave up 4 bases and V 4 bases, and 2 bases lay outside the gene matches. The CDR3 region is CASSAGLAGGPDTQYF. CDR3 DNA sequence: TGTGCCAGCAGTGCGGGACTAGCGGGAGGGCCAGATACGCAGTATTTT.

CDR3 coding DNA: TGTGCCACCAGCAGAGTTGGGGGGTTGAGGCAGTACTTC. Translating it yields CATSRVGGLRQYF. The chain combines TRBV15 with TRBJ2-7; maybe TRBD2 (6 bases). This CDR3 spans 13 amino acids. V lost 1 base and J lost 9, with 13 bases in between. Germline V lookup: CDR1 LNHNV, CDR2 YYDKDF (reference sequence).

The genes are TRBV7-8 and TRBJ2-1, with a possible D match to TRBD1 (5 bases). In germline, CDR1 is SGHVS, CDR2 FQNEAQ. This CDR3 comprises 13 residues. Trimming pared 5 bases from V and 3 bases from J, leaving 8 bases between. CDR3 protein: CASSTDSYNEQFF. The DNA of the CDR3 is TGTGCCAGCAGCACAGACAGCTACAATGAGCAGTTCTTC.

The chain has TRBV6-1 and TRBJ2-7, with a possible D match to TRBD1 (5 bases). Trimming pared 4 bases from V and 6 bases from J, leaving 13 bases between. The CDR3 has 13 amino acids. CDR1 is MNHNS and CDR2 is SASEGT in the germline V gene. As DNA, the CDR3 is TGTGCCAGCAGTGGGCAGGGCAAAGTCGAGCAGTACTTC. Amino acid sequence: CASSGQGKVEQYF.

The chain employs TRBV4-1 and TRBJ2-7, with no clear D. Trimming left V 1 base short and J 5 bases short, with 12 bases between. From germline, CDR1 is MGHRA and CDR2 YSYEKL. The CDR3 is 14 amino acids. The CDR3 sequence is CASSQVLLADEQYF. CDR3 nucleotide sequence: TGCGCCAGCAGCCAAGTCCTGCTGGCGGACGAGCAGTACTTC.

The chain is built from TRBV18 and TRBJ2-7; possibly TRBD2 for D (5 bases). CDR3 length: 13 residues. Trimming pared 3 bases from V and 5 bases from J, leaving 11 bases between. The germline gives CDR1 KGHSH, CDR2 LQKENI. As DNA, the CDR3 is TGTGCCAGCTCACCCGGCGGGTACCACGAGCAGTACTTC. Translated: CASSPGGYHEQYF. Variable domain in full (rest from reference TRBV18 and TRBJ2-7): NAGVMQNPRHLVRRRGQEARLRCSPMKGHSHVYWYRQLPEEGLKFMVYLQKENIIDESGMPKERFSAEFPKEGPSILRIQQVVRGDSAAYFCASSPGGYHEQYFGPGTRLTVT.

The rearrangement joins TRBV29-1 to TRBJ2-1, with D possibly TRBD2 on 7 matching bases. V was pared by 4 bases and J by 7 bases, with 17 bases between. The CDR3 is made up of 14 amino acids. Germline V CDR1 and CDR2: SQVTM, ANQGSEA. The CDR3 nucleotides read TGCAGCGTTGTAGGGGGGGAACTATTGAATGAGCAGTTCTTC. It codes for CSVVGGELLNEQFF.

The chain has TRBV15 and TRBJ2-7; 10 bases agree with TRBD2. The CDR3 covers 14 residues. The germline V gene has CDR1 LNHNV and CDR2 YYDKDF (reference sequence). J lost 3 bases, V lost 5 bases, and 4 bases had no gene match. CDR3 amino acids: CATSSLAGFYEQYF. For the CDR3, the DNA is TGTGCCACCAGCTCACTAGCGGGATTCTACGAGCAGTACTTC.

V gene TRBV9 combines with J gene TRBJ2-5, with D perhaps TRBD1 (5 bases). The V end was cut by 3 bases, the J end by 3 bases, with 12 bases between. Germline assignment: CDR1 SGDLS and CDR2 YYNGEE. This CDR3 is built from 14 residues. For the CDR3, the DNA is TGTGCCAGCAGCGGACGACAAGGGGAAGAGACCCAGTACTTC. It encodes CASSGRQGEETQYF.